This passage covers 9 T cell receptor beta chains from one sample sequenced in a study of blood T cell repertoires in COVID-19. Profiling relied on immunoSEQ multiplex PCR, and the TCRdb table lists in-frame clones only, not all of them. The table includes roughly 94,000 clones, around 83% detected once. The specimen sequenced was peripheral blood. The source is a man between 60 and 70 years old with acute or convalescent COVID-19.

This chain uses TRBV5-4 with TRBJ1-1, with 10 bases matching TRBD1. Germline trimming cut 5 bases from V and 0 bases from J; bases unmatched to any gene: 4. The CDR3 consists of 15 residues. The V gene's germline CDR1 is SGHNT and CDR2 YYREEE (reference sequence). For the CDR3, the DNA is TGTGCCAGCAGTCGGGACAGGGGAATGAACACTGAAGCTTTCTTT. As protein: CASSRDRGMNTEAFF.

This chain joins TRBV18 and TRBJ1-3, with 11 positions matching TRBD1. The junction had 4 bases not matched to a gene; V was cut back by 4 bases and J by 2 bases. Germline-derived CDR1 and CDR2 are KGHSH and LQKENI. The CDR3 spans 16 residues. The CDR3 region is CASSRDRGNTGNTIYF. The CDR3 DNA reads as TGTGCCAGCTCACGGGACAGGGGGAATACTGGAAACACCATATATTTT.

The chain is built from TRBV2 and TRBJ1-3; perhaps TRBD1 as D (6 bases). The CDR3 covers 15 residues. V lost 3 bases and J 2 bases, leaving 11 bases between the germline ends. CDR1 is SNHLY and CDR2 is FYNNEI in the germline V gene. The CDR3 DNA reads as TGTGCCAGCAGTGATATTAGACAGGCTGGAAACACCATATATTTT. Its protein product is CASSDIRQAGNTIYF.

The chain combines TRBV18 with TRBJ1-2, with no clear D. From germline, CDR1 is KGHSH and CDR2 LQKENI. Trimming took 8 bases from V and 1 from J, leaving 11 bases between them. This CDR3 spans 13 amino acids. CDR3 DNA sequence: TGTGCCAGCGTACAAAGTATTAACTATGGCTACACCTTC. This codes for CASVQSINYGYTF.

V gene TRBV29-1 combines with J gene TRBJ1-2; no definite D call. V dropped 3 bases and J dropped 0 bases, with 2 bases sitting between them. Per germline, CDR1 SQVTM and CDR2 ANQGSEA. The CDR3 covers 11 residues. The CDR3 nucleotides are TGCAGCGTTGACGCTAACTATGGCTACACCTTC. This gives the protein CSVDANYGYTF.

This chain links TRBV24-1 with TRBJ2-3; 13 bases match TRBD2. Germline values: CDR1 KGHDR, CDR2 SFDVKD. The length of the CDR3 is 15 residues. J gave up 2 bases and V 9 bases, and 4 bases lay outside the gene matches. The CDR3 bases are TGTGCCACCCAAGGGACTAGCGGGGACACAGATACGCAGTATTTT. Translated: CATQGTSGDTDTQYF.

The chain uses TRBV28 and TRBJ1-1; D unclear. Germline CDR1 is MDHEN and CDR2 is SYDVKM. Trimming stripped 8 bases from V and 7 bases from J, with 20 bases between. CDR3 length: 14 amino acids. CDR3 nucleotides: TGTGCCAGCTCACATCGGTGGAGGACTAGTGAAGCTTTCTTT. Its protein product is CASSHRWRTSEAFF.

V usage is TRBV28 and J usage is TRBJ2-7, with a possible D match to TRBD1 (6 bases). Trimming took off 8 bases at V and 7 bases at J, with 18 bases between the two ends. CDR3 length: 13 amino acids. Germline CDR1 is MDHEN and CDR2 is SYDVKM. CDR3 sequence (DNA): TGTGCCAGCTCCGGGGACCGAAGGGGGGAGCAGTACGTC. Its protein is CASSGDRRGEQYV.

V and J are TRBV28 and TRBJ1-4; maybe TRBD1 (6 bases). CDR1 and CDR2 (germline): MDHEN, SYDVKM. The CDR3 is made up of 14 amino acids. Trimming cost V 10 bases and J 4 bases, with 16 bases left between them. The CDR3 is CATSLGGFNEKLFF. CDR3 bases: TGTGCCACCTCATTAGGGGGTTTTAATGAAAAACTGTTTTTT.